This T cell receptor (beta chain) was captured by sequencing in a study of blood T cells in healthy people across ages. Study-level points and caveats: Observed TCR beta diversity showed a strong correlation with the percentage of naive T cells as measured by flow cytometry. PBMCs went unsorted, and a conclusive naive versus antigen-experienced comparison was therefore prevented.

In its sample, this clonotype was seen many times. Its antigen is undetermined. There are 15 residues in the CDR3. The germline gives CDR1 SGHAT, CDR2 FQNNGV. Germline trimming cut 5 bases from V and 5 bases from J; bases unmatched to any gene: 10. PCR was performed a second time for roughly 7 to 12 cycles using a sample-barcoded 5' primer and a J-beta primer mix. TCRdb reanalysed the 5' RACE reads using MiXCR and keeps one entry per CDR3 protein. The sample lists 630,000 or so distinct CDR3 sequences, about a third occurring once. Sequenced material: blood. The clonotype was recovered from a woman at least 80 years old in good health. The rearrangement joins TRBV11-2 to TRBJ2-7; TRBD1 matches 9 bases. CDR3 DNA sequence: TGTGCCAGCAGCCCTCTCCCGGACAGGGGCGACGAGCAGTACTTC. As protein: CASSPLPDRGDEQYF.